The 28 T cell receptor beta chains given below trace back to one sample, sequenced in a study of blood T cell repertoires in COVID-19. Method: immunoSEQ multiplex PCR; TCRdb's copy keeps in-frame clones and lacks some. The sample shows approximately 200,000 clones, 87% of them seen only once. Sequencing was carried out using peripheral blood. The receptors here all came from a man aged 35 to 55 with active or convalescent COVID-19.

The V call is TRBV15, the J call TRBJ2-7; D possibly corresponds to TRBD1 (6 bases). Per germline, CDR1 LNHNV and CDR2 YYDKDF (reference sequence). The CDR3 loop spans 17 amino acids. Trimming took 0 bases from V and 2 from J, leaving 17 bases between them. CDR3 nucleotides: TGTGCCACCAGCAGAGATGTCCCACAGGGTTGGGCCTACGAGCAGTACTTC. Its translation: CATSRDVPQGWAYEQYF.

CDR3 in amino acids: CASSVGQGGYGYTF. The CDR3 coding sequence is TGTGCCAGCAGCGTAGGACAGGGCGGCTATGGCTACACCTTC. The V call is TRBV9, the J call TRBJ1-2; TRBD1 aligns across 7 bases. The V segment lost 0 bases and the J segment 4 bases; nucleotides outside the gene matches: 3. Germline assignment: CDR1 SGDLS and CDR2 YYNGEE. CDR3 size: 14 residues.

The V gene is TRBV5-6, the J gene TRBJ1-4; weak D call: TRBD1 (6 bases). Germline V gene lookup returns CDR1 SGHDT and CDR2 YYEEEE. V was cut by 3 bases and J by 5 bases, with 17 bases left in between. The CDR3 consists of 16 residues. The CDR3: CASSWMTGTRNEKLFF. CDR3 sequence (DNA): TGTGCCAGCAGCTGGATGACCGGGACACGAAATGAAAAACTGTTTTTT. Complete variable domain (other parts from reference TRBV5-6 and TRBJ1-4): DAGVTQSPTHLIKTRGQQVTLRCSPKSGHDTVSWYQQALGQGPQFIFQYYEEEERQRGNFPDRFSGHQFPNYSSELNVNALLLGDSALYLCASSWMTGTRNEKLFFGSGTQLSVL.

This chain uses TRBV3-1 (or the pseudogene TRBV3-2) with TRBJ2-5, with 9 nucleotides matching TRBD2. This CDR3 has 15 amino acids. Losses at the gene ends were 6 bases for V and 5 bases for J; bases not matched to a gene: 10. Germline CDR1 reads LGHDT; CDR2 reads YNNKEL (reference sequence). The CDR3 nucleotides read TGTGCCAGCAGTTATACTGCGGGGGGGCAGGAGACCCAGTACTTC. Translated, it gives CASSYTAGGQETQYF.

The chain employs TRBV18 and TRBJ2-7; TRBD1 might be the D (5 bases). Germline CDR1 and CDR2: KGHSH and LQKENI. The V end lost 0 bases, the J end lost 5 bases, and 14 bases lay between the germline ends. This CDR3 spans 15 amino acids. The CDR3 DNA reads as TGTGCCAGCTCACCACCAGACAGACTCGGTCACGAGCAGTACTTC. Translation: CASSPPDRLGHEQYF.

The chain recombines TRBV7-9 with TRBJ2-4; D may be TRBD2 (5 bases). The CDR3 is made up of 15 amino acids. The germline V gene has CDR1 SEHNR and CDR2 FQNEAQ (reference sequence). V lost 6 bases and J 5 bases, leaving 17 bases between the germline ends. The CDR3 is CASRPGGDYENIQYF. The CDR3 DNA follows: TGTGCCAGCAGGCCTGGTGGTGACTACGAAAACATTCAGTACTTC.

CDR3: CASSAVVTGYEQYF. CDR3 nucleotide sequence: TGCGCCAGCAGCGCCGTAGTAACCGGCTACGAGCAGTACTTC. J is TRBJ2-7 and V is TRBV5-1; D ambiguous. V was trimmed by 4 bases and J by 3 bases, leaving 14 bases between them. The CDR3 is made up of 14 amino acids. CDR1 is SGHRS and CDR2 is YFSETQ in the germline V gene.

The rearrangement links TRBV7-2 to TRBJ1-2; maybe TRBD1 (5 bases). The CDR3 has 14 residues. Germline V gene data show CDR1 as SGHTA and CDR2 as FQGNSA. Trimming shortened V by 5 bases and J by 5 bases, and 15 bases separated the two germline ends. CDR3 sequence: CASSPQAQGYGYTF. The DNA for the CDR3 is TGTGCCAGCAGCCCTCAGGCCCAGGGTTATGGCTACACCTTC.

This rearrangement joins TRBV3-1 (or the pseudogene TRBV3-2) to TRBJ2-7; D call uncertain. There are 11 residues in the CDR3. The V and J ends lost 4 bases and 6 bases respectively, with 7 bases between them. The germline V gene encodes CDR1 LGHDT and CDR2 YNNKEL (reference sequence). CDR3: CASSLRLEQYF. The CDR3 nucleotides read TGTGCCAGCAGCCTCCGACTCGAGCAGTACTTC.

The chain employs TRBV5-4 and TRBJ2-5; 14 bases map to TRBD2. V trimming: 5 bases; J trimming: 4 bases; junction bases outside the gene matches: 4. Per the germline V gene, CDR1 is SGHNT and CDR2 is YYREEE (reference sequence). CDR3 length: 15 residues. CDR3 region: CASRTSGGAGETQYF. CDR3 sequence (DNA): TGTGCCAGCAGGACTAGCGGGGGGGCCGGAGAGACCCAGTACTTC.

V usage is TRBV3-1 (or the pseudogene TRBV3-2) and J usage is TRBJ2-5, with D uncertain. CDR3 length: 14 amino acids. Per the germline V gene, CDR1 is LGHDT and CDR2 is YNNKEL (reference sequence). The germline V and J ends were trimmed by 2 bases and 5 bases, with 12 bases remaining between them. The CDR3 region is CASSQRLEIETQYF. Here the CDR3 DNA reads TGTGCCAGCAGCCAACGCCTGGAGATTGAGACCCAGTACTTC.

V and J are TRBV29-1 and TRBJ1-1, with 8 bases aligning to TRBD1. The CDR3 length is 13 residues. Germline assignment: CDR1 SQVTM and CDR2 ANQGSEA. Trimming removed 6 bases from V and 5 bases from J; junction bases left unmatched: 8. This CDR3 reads CSVNRGRGTEAFF. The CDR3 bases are TGCAGCGTCAACAGGGGGAGAGGGACTGAAGCTTTCTTT.

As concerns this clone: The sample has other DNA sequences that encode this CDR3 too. CDR3 residues: CASSPGQVNTEAFF. In nucleotides, the CDR3 is TGTGCCAGCAGCCCCGGACAGGTGAACACTGAAGCTTTCTTT. This chain joins TRBV3-1 (or the pseudogene TRBV3-2) and TRBJ1-1; TRBD1 aligns across 7 bases. The CDR3 is made up of 14 amino acids. CDR1 is LGHDT, CDR2 YNNKEL, per germline (reference sequence). With 4 bases clipped from V and 0 bases from J, the junction kept 2 bases outside the gene matches.

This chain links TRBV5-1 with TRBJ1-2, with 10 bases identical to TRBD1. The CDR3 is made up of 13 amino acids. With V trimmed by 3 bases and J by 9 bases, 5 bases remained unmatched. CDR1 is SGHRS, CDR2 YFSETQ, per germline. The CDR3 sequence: CASSSGQGVSYTF. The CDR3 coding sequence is TGCGCCAGCAGCTCAGGACAGGGGGTGAGCTACACCTTC.

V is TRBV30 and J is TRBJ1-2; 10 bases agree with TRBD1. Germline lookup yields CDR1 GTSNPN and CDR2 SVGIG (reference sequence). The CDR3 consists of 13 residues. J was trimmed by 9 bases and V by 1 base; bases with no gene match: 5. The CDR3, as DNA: TGTGCCTGGAGTGCCGGGACAGGGGCACGCTACACCTTC. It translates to CAWSAGTGARYTF. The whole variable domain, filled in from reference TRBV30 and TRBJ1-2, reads SQTIHQWPATLVQPVGSPLSLECTVEGTSNPNLYWYRQAAGRGLQLLFYSVGIGQISSEVPQNLSASRPQDRQFILSSKKLLLSDSGFYLCAWSAGTGARYTFGSGTRLTVV.

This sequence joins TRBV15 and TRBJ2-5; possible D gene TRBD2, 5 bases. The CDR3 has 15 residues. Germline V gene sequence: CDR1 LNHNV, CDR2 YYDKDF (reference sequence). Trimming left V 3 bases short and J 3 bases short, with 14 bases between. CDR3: CATSSVREPKETQYF. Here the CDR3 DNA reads TGTGCCACCAGCAGCGTCCGGGAACCTAAAGAGACCCAGTACTTC.

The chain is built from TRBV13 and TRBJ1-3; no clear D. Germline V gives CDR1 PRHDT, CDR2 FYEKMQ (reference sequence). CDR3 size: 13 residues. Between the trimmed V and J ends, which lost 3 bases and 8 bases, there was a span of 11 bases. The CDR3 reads CASSFSNSYTIYF. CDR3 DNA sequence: TGTGCCAGCAGCTTCTCTAACAGTTACACCATATATTTT.

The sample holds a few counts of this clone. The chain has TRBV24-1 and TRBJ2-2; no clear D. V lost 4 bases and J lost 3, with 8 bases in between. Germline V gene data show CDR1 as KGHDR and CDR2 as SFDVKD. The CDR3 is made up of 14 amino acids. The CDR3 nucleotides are TGTGCCACCAGTGAGCGCCGTTACACCGGGGAGCTGTTTTTT. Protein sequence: CATSERRYTGELFF.

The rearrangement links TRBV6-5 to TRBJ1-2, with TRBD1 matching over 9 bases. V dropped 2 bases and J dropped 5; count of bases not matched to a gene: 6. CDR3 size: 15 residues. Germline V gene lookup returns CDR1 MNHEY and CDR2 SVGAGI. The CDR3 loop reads CASSYPQTGGYGYTF. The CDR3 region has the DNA TGTGCCAGCAGTTACCCCCAGACAGGGGGGTATGGCTACACCTTC.

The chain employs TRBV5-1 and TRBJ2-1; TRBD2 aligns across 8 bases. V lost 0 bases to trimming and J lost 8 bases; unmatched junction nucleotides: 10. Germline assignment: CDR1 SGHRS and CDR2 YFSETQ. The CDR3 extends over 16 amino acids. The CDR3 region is CASSLEASGRLDEQFF. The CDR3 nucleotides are TGCGCCAGCAGCTTGGAGGCGAGCGGGAGACTCGATGAGCAGTTCTTC. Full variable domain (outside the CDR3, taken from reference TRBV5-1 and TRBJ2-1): KAGVTQTPRYLIKTRGQQVTLSCSPISGHRSVSWYQQTPGQGLQFLFEYFSETQRNKGNFPGRFSGRQFSNSRSEMNVSTLELGDSALYLCASSLEASGRLDEQFFGPGTRLTVL.

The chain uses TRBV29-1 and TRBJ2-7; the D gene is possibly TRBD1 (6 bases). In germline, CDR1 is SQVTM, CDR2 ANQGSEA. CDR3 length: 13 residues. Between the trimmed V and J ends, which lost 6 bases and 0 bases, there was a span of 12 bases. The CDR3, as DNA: TGCAGCGTGTCAGGGGCGAGCTCCTACGAGCAGTACTTC. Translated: CSVSGASSYEQYF.

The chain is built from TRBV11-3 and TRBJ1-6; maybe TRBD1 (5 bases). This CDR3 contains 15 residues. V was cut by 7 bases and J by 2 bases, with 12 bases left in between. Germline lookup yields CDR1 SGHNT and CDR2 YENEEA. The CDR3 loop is CASTGGFAYNSPLHF. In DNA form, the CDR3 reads TGTGCCAGCACCGGGGGATTCGCCTATAATTCACCCCTCCACTTT.

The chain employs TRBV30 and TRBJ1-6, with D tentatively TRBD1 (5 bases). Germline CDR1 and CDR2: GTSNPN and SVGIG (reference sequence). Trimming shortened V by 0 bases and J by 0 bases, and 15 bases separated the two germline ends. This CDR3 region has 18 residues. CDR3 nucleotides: TGTGCCTGGAGTGTACGGCGGCAGGGATCCTCCTATAATTCACCCCTCCACTTT. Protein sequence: CAWSVRRQGSSYNSPLHF.

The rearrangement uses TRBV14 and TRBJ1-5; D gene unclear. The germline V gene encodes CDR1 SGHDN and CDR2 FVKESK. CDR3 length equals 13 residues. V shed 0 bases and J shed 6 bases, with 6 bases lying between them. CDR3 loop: CASSQDIGQPQHF. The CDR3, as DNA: TGTGCCAGCAGCCAAGATATCGGTCAGCCCCAGCATTTT.

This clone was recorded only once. The CDR3 loop reads CSCSQGGDQPQHF. For the CDR3, the DNA is TGCAGCTGCTCACAGGGTGGGGATCAGCCCCAGCATTTT. The J gene is TRBJ1-5, the V gene TRBV29-1; possible D gene TRBD1, 6 bases. CDR3 size: 13 residues. Trimming took 8 bases from V and 5 from J, leaving 16 bases between them. CDR1 and CDR2 (germline): SQVTM, ANQGSEA. Filled out from reference TRBV29-1 and TRBJ1-5, the complete variable domain reads SAVISQKPSRDICQRGTSLTIQCQVDSQVTMMFWYRQQPGQSLTLIATANQGSEATYESGFVIDKFPISRPNLTFSTLTVSNMSPEDSSIYLCSCSQGGDQPQHFGDGTRLSIL.

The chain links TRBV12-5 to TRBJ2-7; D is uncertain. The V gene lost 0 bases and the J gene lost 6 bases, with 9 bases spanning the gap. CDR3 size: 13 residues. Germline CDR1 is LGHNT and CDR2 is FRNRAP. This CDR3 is CASGLVTAGEQYF. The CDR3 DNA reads TGTGCTAGTGGTTTGGTTACAGCTGGCGAGCAGTACTTC.

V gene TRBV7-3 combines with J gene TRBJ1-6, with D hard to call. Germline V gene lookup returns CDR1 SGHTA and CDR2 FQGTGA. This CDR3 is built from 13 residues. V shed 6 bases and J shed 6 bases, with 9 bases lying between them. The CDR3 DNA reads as TGTGCCAGCAGTTCAGTATTTAATTCACCCCTCCACTTT. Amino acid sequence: CASSSVFNSPLHF. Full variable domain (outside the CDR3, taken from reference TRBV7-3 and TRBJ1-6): GAGVSQTPSNKVTEKGKYVELRCDPISGHTALYWYRQSLGQGPEFLIYFQGTGAADDSGLPNDRFFAVRPEGSVSTLKIQRTERGDSAVYLCASSSVFNSPLHFGNGTRLTVT.

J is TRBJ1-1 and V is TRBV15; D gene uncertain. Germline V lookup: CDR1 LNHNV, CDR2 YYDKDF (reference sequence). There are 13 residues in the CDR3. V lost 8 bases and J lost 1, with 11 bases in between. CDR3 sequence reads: CATRREANTEAFF. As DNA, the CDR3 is TGTGCCACCCGGAGGGAAGCGAACACTGAAGCTTTCTTT. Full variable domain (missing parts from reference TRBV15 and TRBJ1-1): DAMVIQNPRYQVTQFGKPVTLSCSQTLNHNVMYWYQQKSSQAPKLLFHYYDKDFNNEADTPDNFQSRRPNTSFCFLDIRSPGLGDTAMYLCATRREANTEAFFGQGTRLTVV.